This T cell receptor (beta chain) was recovered during a study of OX40 agonist ivuxolimab in advanced cancers. Study-wide context: Each patient was given ivuxolimab into a vein every 2 weeks, at 0.01 to 10 mg/kg. Hepatocellular carcinoma, melanoma, renal cell or head and neck cancer occurred in dose-escalation patients.

Only in-frame clones appear in the TCRdb table, and some are missing; sequencing was by immunoSEQ multiplex PCR. The sample has 55,000 to 65,000 clones, 86% seen once. Trimming removed 0 bases from V and 11 bases from J, with 21 bases in between. The CDR3 has 16 amino acids. The germline V gene encodes CDR1 WNHNN and CDR2 SYGVQD (reference sequence). The sequencing used CD4+ or CD8+ T cells sorted from blood, collected in a trial of the OX40 agonist ivuxolimab. The V and J genes are TRBV10-1 and TRBJ2-3, with D possibly called TRBD1 or TRBD2 (5 bases each). This clonotype was obtained from an adult with an advanced solid tumor such as melanoma, head and neck, liver or kidney cancer. CDR3 sequence (DNA): TGCGCCAGCAGTGAGTCGAAAGGTTCGACGGGGCTTGGGCAGTATTTT. It translates to CASSESKGSTGLGQYF.